The source of this TCR beta chain is a study of OX40 agonist ivuxolimab in advanced cancers. The wider study: Age averaged around 59 years (range roughly 23 to 79), and less than 85% were male.

Libraries were prepared by immunoSEQ multiplex PCR; TCRdb keeps only in-frame clonotypes and omits some of them. This repertoire shows 80,000 to 95,000 clones, approximately 90% found once; its top ten account for 0.71%. The CDR3 is 15 amino acids. This chain uses TRBV12-1 with TRBJ1-2. TRBV12-1 is a recognized pseudogene. Sequencing used CD4+ or CD8+ T cells sorted from blood, obtained in a trial of the OX40 agonist ivuxolimab. This TCR derives from an adult with an advanced solid tumor such as melanoma, head and neck, liver or kidney cancer. This CDR3 is CASSFGGGEGHGYTF. CDR3 nucleotides: TGTGCCAGCAGCTTTGGCGGCGGGGAGGGTCATGGCTACACCTTC.